This paragraph covers one T cell receptor (beta chain) sequence. Its antigen is unknown. No per-base quality is available; no much larger clone lies one base away. Library preparation employed the immunoSEQ multiplex PCR assay. The multiplex PCR relied on a mix of 60 forward primers for TCR Vbeta segments and 13 reverse primers for TCR Jbeta segments. The CDR3 region of rearranged TCR beta genes was amplified from genomic DNA with a multiplex PCR assay. On the Illumina HiSeq System, the amplified TCR beta libraries were sequenced as 87-base-pair reads. Regarding the original processing steps: In a later analysis, approximately 74 million unique TCR beta chains were counted across the roughly 700 repertoires, and roughly 11 million of these chains were shared by at least two donors. Raw reads were error-corrected and collapsed into unique sequences with a nearest-neighbor algorithm that merged closely related sequences to remove PCR and sequencing errors. Alignment of CDR3 sequences to IMGT reference sequences was used to assign V, D and J gene segments. For a sequence to be retained, a match of at least six nucleotides to both a V gene segment and a J gene segment was required. Rearrangements were classified as productive when the CDR3 lacked stop codons and remained in frame with V and J, and all other rearrangements were classified as non-productive. Following IMGT convention, CDR3 was defined as the stretch from the second conserved V-encoded cysteine to the conserved J-encoded phenylalanine. Sequences without an unambiguous match to a single V gene segment were excluded from the earlier analysis of approximately 600 of the donors. An earlier analysis of some 500 of the donors classified V segments as functional when productive rearrangements were above 56.7% and as segregating when the standard deviation between donors was above 5%. A statistical classification framework was built to diagnose cytomegalovirus status from the catalog of TCR beta chain sequences. In a later analysis, TCR nucleotide sequences were compared against IMGT/GENE-DB human TR gene sequences so that V and J genes could be assigned. In a later analysis, CDR3 sequences and most-parsimonious VDJ recombination scenarios were assigned using the TCRdist pipeline. In a later analysis, each TCR beta chain was defined by its CDR3 amino acid sequence together with its V-gene family, and reads without a unique V-gene family were excluded. To address suspected cross-contamination and a sequencing artifact, a later analysis removed a few hundred highly shared, low-generation-probability nucleotide sequences. A later analysis calculated a clonal expansion index for each public chain from normalized within-repertoire ranks of inferred template counts. A later analysis computed generation probabilities with a VDJ recombination model fitted to out-of-frame rearrangements, and checked the results against IGoR. In a later analysis, TCR-TCR, TCR-HLA and TCR-CMV co-occurrence was scored with hypergeometric tests, and a repertoire-size bias correction was applied to TCR pairs. In a later analysis, false discovery rates were estimated by permuting HLA or CMV assignments 20 times. In a later analysis, co-occurring TCRs were grouped using DBSCAN, with TCRdist sequence similarity added in when clustering inside HLA-allele-positive subsets. Repertoires with fewer than 30,000 or more than 120,000 public chains, plus five repertoires with anomalous nucleotide sharing, were excluded from co-occurrence clustering. TCRdb provides this immuneACCESS table in a form limited to in-frame rearrangements. Some clones are lacking; in checked studies, under half of them reflect an unresolved V gene, and why the rest are absent is not known. The D gene and trimming were derived from the DNA, and the V and J assignments and clone size from that table. This sample has approximately 79,000 clones in its table, and roughly 73% of those were observed once. Together, the top ten hold 2% to 2.5% of the sample.

The CDR3 has 14 amino acids, counting the end cysteine and phenylalanine. Kept here is only the CDR3 DNA, which spans 42 bases and is read in frame from base 1. CDR1 and CDR2 were assigned from the germline V gene as MDHEN and SYDVKM. Ends trimmed: V by 8 bases, J by 3 bases; bases unmatched to a gene: 9. In total, fewer than 750 healthy bone marrow donors made up the cohort. At the time of sampling, every cohort member was nominally healthy, though immune exposures that went unrecorded were likely present. The donor was CMV seronegative and belonged to the group of 352 seronegative cohort members. A peripheral blood sample was provided by each donor, and peripheral blood mononuclear cells were used for TCR beta sequencing. Genomic DNA was extracted from the blood cell samples with the Qiagen DNeasy Blood Extraction Kit. These data belong to a study of cytomegalovirus exposure and HLA in healthy donors (dated 2017 in TCRdb). With regard to the full study: An earlier analysis of about 530 of the donors reported about 260 Gb of sequence data and around 110 million unique TCR beta sequences obtained from around 180 million T cells. An earlier analysis of a few hundred of the donors applied high-throughput TCR beta sequencing to assess whether each TCR beta V gene segment acted as functional or pseudogenic. Across some 400 genotyped donors of the cohort, an average of 235,054 unique TCR beta nucleotide sequences per donor were sequenced, and roughly 20% of those sequences were non-productive. In the later analysis, no new phenotypic data were used to find candidate immune exposures; instead, reliance was placed on TCR beta sequences and their occurrence across donors. An early release that covered around 590 HLA-typed donors contained approximately 300 gigabases of sequencing data and tens of millions of unique TCR sequences. Of the roughly 390 genotyped donors, about 80% fell in the genetic ancestry cluster associated with self-reported Caucasian donors. A separate validation cohort of approximately 130 different subjects was used in addition to the approximately 700-subject first cohort. All discovery cohort repertoires had been generated on a single sequencing platform. To predict cytomegalovirus infection status, the study combined high-throughput TCR immunosequencing, statistical association of individual TCRs with disease status, and machine learning. A later genetic analysis used genome-wide SNP genotypes for about 65% of the roughly 670 donors, treating that subset as a discovery cohort. The T cell repertoires of around 670 subjects were profiled by immunosequencing and related to cytomegalovirus serostatus. To study patterns of TCR occurrence, a later analysis re-analyzed previously published TCR beta repertoires from 650 to 750 donors and added high-resolution HLA genotyping. Typing coverage varied by locus: about 629-630 donors for A, B, C, DRB1 and DQB1; some 520 for DQA1; over 600 for DPA1; 400 to 480 for DPB1. Donor age, sex, ethnicity and CMV serostatus were compiled alongside the repertoire data. Both class I and class II loci were covered by HLA typing, at four-digit resolution. The study aimed to test whether signatures of past pathogen exposure could be identified by cataloging public T cell receptors. Several DR-DQ haplotypes were treated as single units for association and clustering because of strong linkage in the cohort.

Study-wide conclusions, independent of this receptor: The earlier analysis of fewer than 750 of the donors excluded seventeen rarely observed V segments, including chromosome 9 orphons, because counts were too low. A further reported finding was that TCR beta sequences accurately predicted the HLA-A and HLA-B alleles for most subjects in the first cohort. The presence/absence analyses assumed that sequencing depth was roughly uniform across donors, and that assumption may not be true. An earlier analysis of some 590 of the donors showed that most TCR beta V segments appeared in productive rearrangements either about 87% or about 30% of the time, which broadly matched IMGT annotations. Cytomegalovirus status was reported to be diagnosed by the classifier with high specificity and sensitivity in both the original and validation cohorts. In a later analysis, TCR association rates were found to vary across HLA loci, with the most associated TCRs seen for DRB1 alleles and the fewest for HLA-C alleles. In this cohort, only TCR beta chains were sequenced, and detectable features were limited by the absence of alpha or paired-chain data. CMV serostatus was the only immune exposure information available for the cohort. In vitro tests confirmed that a few of the cytomegalovirus-associated TCR beta chains recognize cytomegalovirus antigens. A later analysis found that most CMV-associated TCR beta chains appeared HLA-restricted, with HLA associations seemingly driven largely by CMV exposure. The authors suggested that the approach could potentially be generalized to other disease states and immunological phenotypes. In a later genetic analysis, fewer N-insertions in productive TCRs were reported among donors in an Asian-associated ancestry cluster than the 666-donor mean. Some IMGT-functional V segments, including TRBV6-2 and TRBV6-3, could not be told apart with the 87-base-pair reads, so those segments were excluded. At a false discovery rate of 0.05, a later analysis linked around 17,000 TCR beta sequences to specific HLA alleles. In a later genetic analysis, a missense DCLRE1C variant was associated with V-gene and J-gene trimming of TCR beta chains, and the association was replicated in an independent cohort. Compared with equally common non-associated chains, HLA-associated TCR beta chains in a later analysis were more clonally expanded and had lower generation probabilities. When HLA alleles, especially DR and DQ, strongly co-occurred, TCR associations were difficult to assign to individual alleles. HLA typing was unavailable for some donors at each locus, so association tests used only the typed subset. In the study, approximately 160 TCR beta chains were listed as associated with cytomegalovirus. A cluster of highly shared sequence variants was judged likely to be a technical artifact of the sequencing pipeline. Linkage disequilibrium might explain the correlated functional status among segregating V segments, but an unknown experimental factor could not be ruled out. Across donors, most TCR sequences were observed very rarely, whereas some public TCRs were present in many individuals. A later analysis reported that several top co-occurrence clusters appeared linked to parvovirus B19, influenza, CMV and Epstein-Barr virus.

The sequenced sample consisted of PBMCs. This sequence originates from a boy aged 5-17 years in good health and CMV-seronegative. The sequence joins TRBV28 to TRBJ2-7, with 8 bases in between that match TRBD2. CDR3 protein: CASSPRGGGYEQYF. The sequenced DNA is TGTGCCAGCTCCCCCCGGGGGGGCGGCTACGAGCAGTACTTC.